Listed here are 3 T cell receptor beta chains from one sample, sequenced in a study of cytomegalovirus exposure and HLA in healthy donors. It was with 60 Vbeta and 13 Jbeta primers that the PCR ran. Only in-frame clones appear in the TCRdb table, and some are missing; sequencing was by immunoSEQ multiplex PCR. This table has approximately 150,000 clones, about 75% appearing once. The sequenced sample was PBMCs. These receptors came from a man aged 18 to 29 in good health and CMV-seropositive.

This clone was detected once. The chain uses TRBV30 and TRBJ1-2; no definite D call. V lost 1 base and J 3 bases, leaving 18 bases between the germline ends. The CDR3 covers 16 residues. Germline CDR1 reads GTSNPN; CDR2 reads SVGIG (reference sequence). The CDR3 protein is CAWSALLQDQHYGYTF. The CDR3 coding sequence is TGTGCCTGGAGTGCTCTCTTGCAGGATCAGCACTATGGCTACACCTTC.

V and J are TRBV6-6 and TRBJ2-5, with TRBD1 matching 9 bases. Per the germline V gene, CDR1 is MNHNY and CDR2 is SVGAGI (reference sequence). This CDR3 is 15 amino acids long. J was trimmed by 5 bases and V by 6 bases; bases with no gene match: 10. This CDR3 reads CASRPGTGLDETQYF. For the CDR3, the DNA is TGTGCCAGCAGGCCCGGGACAGGGCTAGACGAGACCCAGTACTTC.

The V gene is TRBV7-6, the J gene TRBJ2-7; D uncertain. Deletions cut 5 bases from V and 0 bases from J, with 8 bases between. Looked up from germline, CDR1 is SGHVS and CDR2 is FNYEAQ. The CDR3 is made up of 13 amino acids. The CDR3 DNA is TGTGCCAGCAGCCAGGTGGACTCCTACGAGCAGTACTTC. Translating it yields CASSQVDSYEQYF.